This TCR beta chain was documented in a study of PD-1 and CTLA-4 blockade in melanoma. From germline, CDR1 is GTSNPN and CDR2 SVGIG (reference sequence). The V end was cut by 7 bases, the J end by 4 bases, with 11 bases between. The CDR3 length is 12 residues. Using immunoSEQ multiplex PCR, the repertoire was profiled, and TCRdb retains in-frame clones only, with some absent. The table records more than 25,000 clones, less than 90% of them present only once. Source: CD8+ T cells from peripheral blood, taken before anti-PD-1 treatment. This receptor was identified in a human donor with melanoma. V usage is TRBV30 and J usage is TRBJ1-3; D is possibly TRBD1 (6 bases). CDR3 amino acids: CAFLGGGNTIYF. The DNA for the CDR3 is TGTGCCTTCCTAGGGGGGGGAAACACCATATATTTT.